The clone carrying this T cell receptor (beta chain) was picked up many times. Its target is unknown. V was pared by 1 base and J by 2 bases, with 12 bases of the junction left unmatched. CDR3 length: 19 residues. The V gene's germline CDR1 is SGHRS and CDR2 YFSETQ. The data originate from a study of identical twins. Study observations and caveats: A partial confounding effect on zero-insertion analyses could come from invariant MAIT and iNKT cells. Conclusions leaned on cross-sectional statistical analysis and did not track the same donors over time. Weaker excess sharing between twins was seen in beta out-of-frame sequences.

Healthy Caucasians, and only they, were the donors. MiXCR was run by TCRdb on the 5' RACE reads, yielding one entry per CDR3 protein. This sample has roughly 710,000 distinct CDR3 sequences, with approximately 6.1% found just once. Sequenced: naive T cells sorted from blood. The chain carries TRBV5-1 and TRBJ2-1; 10 bases are a match to TRBD2. The clonotype comes from a man aged 18-30 years in good health. Here the CDR3 reads CASSLFSSGRASPYNEQFF. The CDR3 bases are TGCGCCAGCAGCTTGTTTTCGAGCGGGAGGGCCTCACCCTACAATGAGCAGTTCTTC.